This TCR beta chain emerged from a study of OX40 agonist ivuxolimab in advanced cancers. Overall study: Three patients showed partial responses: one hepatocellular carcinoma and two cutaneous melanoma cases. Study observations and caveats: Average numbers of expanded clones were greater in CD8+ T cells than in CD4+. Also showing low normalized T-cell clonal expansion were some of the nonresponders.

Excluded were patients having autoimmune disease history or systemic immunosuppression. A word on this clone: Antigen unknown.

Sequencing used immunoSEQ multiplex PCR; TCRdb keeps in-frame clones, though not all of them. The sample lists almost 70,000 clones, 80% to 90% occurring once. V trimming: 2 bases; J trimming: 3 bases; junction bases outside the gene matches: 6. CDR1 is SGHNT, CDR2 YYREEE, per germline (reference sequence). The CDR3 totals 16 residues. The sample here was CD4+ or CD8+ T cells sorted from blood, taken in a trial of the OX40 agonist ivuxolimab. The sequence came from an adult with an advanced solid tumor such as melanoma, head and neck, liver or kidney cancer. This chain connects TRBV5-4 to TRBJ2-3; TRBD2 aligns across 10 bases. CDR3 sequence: CASSFGGTSETDTQYF. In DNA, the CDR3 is TGTGCCAGCAGCTTTGGCGGGACTAGCGAAACAGATACGCAGTATTTT.